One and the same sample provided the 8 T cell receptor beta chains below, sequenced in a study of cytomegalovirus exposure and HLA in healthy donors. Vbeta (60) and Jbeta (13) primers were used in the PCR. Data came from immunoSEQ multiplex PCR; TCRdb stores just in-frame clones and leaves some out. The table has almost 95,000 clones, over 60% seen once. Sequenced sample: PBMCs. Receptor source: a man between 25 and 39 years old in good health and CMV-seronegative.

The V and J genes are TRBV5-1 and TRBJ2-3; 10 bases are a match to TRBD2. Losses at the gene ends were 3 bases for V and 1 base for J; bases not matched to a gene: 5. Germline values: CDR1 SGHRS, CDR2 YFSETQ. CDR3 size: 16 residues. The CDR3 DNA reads TGCGCCAGCAGCTCAACCGGGACTAGCGGCACAGATACGCAGTATTTT. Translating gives CASSSTGTSGTDTQYF. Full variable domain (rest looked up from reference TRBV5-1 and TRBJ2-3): KAGVTQTPRYLIKTRGQQVTLSCSPISGHRSVSWYQQTPGQGLQFLFEYFSETQRNKGNFPGRFSGRQFSNSRSEMNVSTLELGDSALYLCASSSTGTSGTDTQYFGPGTRLTVL.

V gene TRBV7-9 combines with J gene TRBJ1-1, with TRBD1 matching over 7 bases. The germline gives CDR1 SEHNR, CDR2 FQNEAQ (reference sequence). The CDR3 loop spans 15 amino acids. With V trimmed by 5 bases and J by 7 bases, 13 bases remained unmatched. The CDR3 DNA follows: TGTGCCAGCAGCCTCCTACAGGGGTTCAGGGGTGAAGCTTTCTTT. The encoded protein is CASSLLQGFRGEAFF.

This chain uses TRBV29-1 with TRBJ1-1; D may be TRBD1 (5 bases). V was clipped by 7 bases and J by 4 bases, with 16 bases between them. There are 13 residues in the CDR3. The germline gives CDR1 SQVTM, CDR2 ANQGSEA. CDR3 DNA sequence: TGCAGCGGGGGCGGGCCGGGGGTCACTGAAGCTTTCTTT. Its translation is CSGGGPGVTEAFF. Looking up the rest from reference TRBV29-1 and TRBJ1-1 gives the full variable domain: SAVISQKPSRDICQRGTSLTIQCQVDSQVTMMFWYRQQPGQSLTLIATANQGSEATYESGFVIDKFPISRPNLTFSTLTVSNMSPEDSSIYLCSGGGPGVTEAFFGQGTRLTVV.

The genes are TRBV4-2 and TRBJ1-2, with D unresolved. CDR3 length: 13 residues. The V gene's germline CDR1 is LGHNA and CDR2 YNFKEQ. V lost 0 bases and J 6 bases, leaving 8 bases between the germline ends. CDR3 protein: CASSQDSGNGYTF. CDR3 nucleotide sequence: TGTGCCAGCAGCCAAGATTCCGGGAATGGCTACACCTTC.

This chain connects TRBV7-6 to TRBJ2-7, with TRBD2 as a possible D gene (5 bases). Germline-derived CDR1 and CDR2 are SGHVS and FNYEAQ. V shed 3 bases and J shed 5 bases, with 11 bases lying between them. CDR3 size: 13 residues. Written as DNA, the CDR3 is TGTGCCAGCAGCTTGGGAGAGGTGAACGAGCAGTACTTC. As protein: CASSLGEVNEQYF. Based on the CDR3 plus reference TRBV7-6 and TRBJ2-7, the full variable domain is GAGVSQSPRYKVTKRGQDVALRCDPISGHVSLYWYRQALGQGPEFLTYFNYEAQQDKSGLPNDRFSAERPEGSISTLTIQRTEQRDSAMYRCASSLGEVNEQYFGPGTRLTVT.

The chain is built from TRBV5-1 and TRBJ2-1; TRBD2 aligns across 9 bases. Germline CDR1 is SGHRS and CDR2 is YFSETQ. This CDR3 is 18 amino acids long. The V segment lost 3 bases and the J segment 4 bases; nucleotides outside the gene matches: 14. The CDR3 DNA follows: TGCGCCAGCAGCTGGCCAACATCTAGCGGGAAGAGGTACAATGAGCAGTTCTTC. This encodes CASSWPTSSGKRYNEQFF. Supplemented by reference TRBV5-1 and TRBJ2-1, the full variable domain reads KAGVTQTPRYLIKTRGQQVTLSCSPISGHRSVSWYQQTPGQGLQFLFEYFSETQRNKGNFPGRFSGRQFSNSRSEMNVSTLELGDSALYLCASSWPTSSGKRYNEQFFGPGTRLTVL.

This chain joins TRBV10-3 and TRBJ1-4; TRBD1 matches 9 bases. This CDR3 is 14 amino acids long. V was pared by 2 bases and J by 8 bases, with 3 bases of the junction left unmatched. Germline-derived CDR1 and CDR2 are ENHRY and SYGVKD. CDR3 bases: TGTGCCATCAGTGAGACAGGGGGCTACGAAAAACTGTTTTTT. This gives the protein CAISETGGYEKLFF.

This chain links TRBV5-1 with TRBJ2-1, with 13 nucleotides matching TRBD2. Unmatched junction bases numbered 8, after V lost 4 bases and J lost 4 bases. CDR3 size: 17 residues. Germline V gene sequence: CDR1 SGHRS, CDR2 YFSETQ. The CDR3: CASSPGLAGSLYNEQFF. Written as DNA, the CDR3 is TGCGCCAGCAGCCCGGGACTAGCGGGGTCACTTTACAATGAGCAGTTCTTC.